A selection of T cell receptor beta chains follows, all from one sample in a study of T cell responses to AZD1222 COVID-19 vaccine. TCRdb's table, derived via immunoSEQ multiplex PCR, lists solely in-frame clones and lacks some. The repertoire holds approximately 150,000 clones, with about 89% as singletons. This sample comprised peripheral blood, obtained on day 0 of AZD1222 vaccination. The source of these receptors is an adult in good health. Both conserved end residues are part of each CDR3. Fields, in order: V gene, J gene, D gene, clone size, CDR3 DNA, CDR3 protein. The D gene is left open where the match is weak. Clone size, where shown, is once, few, many, or a class for clones that have expanded.

v_gene: TRBV6-2/TRBV6-3; j_gene: TRBJ1-2; d_gene: .; abundance: .; CDR3nt: TGTGCCAGCAGTTACTCCCACTATGGCTACACCTTC; CDR3aa: CASSYSHYGYTF
v_gene: TRBV14; j_gene: TRBJ1-4; d_gene: .; abundance: few; CDR3nt: TGTGCCAGCAGCCGCCTCGTCGCAGGACCAAATGAAAAACTGTTTTTT; CDR3aa: CASSRLVAGPNEKLFF
v_gene: TRBV28; j_gene: TRBJ2-2; d_gene: .; abundance: .; CDR3nt: TGTGCCAGCATAAGTTCCAACACCGGGGAGCTGTTTTTT; CDR3aa: CASISSNTGELFF
v_gene: TRBV6-5; j_gene: TRBJ2-1; d_gene: .; abundance: .; CDR3nt: TGTGCCAGCAGGCCCTCAGGGGTCCAGGAGCAGTTCTTC; CDR3aa: CASRPSGVQEQFF
v_gene: TRBV5-3; j_gene: TRBJ2-4; d_gene: TRBD1; abundance: .; CDR3nt: TGTGCCAGAAGCCCCCGGACAGGGGCGACATCAGCCAAAAACATTCAGTACTTC; CDR3aa: CARSPRTGATSAKNIQYF
v_gene: TRBV10-1; j_gene: TRBJ1-1; d_gene: TRBD1; abundance: few; CDR3nt: TGCGCCAGAACCGGGACAGGGGCTATCCACACTGAAGCTTTCTTT; CDR3aa: CARTGTGAIHTEAFF
v_gene: TRBV6-2/TRBV6-3; j_gene: TRBJ2-7; d_gene: .; abundance: .; CDR3nt: TGTGCCAGCACCCCCTGGCAGGGCATTCCCTACGAGCAGTACTTC; CDR3aa: CASTPWQGIPYEQYF
v_gene: TRBV27; j_gene: TRBJ2-1; d_gene: .; abundance: .; CDR3nt: TGTGCCAGCAGTTTTCGTACCTACAATGAGCAGTTCTTC; CDR3aa: CASSFRTYNEQFF
v_gene: TRBV15; j_gene: TRBJ1-1; d_gene: .; abundance: .; CDR3nt: TGTGCCACCAGCAGATTCCGGGAGAGGAGCACTGAAGCTTTCTTT; CDR3aa: CATSRFRERSTEAFF
v_gene: TRBV9; j_gene: TRBJ1-2; d_gene: TRBD1; abundance: .; CDR3nt: TGTGCCAGCAGCGGAAGGGGGCGCAATGGCTACACCTTC; CDR3aa: CASSGRGRNGYTF
v_gene: TRBV7-2; j_gene: TRBJ2-7; d_gene: TRBD2; abundance: .; CDR3nt: TGTGCCAGCAGCCCAGGGTGGGCTAGCGGGAACTACGAGCAGTACTTC; CDR3aa: CASSPGWASGNYEQYF
v_gene: TRBV18; j_gene: TRBJ1-1; d_gene: .; abundance: few; CDR3nt: TGTGCCAGCTCACCAGGGAACACTGAAGCTTTCTTT; CDR3aa: CASSPGNTEAFF
v_gene: TRBV24-1; j_gene: TRBJ1-2; d_gene: .; abundance: .; CDR3nt: TGTGCCACCAGTGATCCACTGACTTATGGCTACACCTTC; CDR3aa: CATSDPLTYGYTF
v_gene: TRBV9; j_gene: TRBJ2-2; d_gene: TRBD1; abundance: .; CDR3nt: TGTGCCAGCAGCCCGGGACAGGGGGTTACCGGGGAGCTGTTTTTT; CDR3aa: CASSPGQGVTGELFF
v_gene: TRBV2; j_gene: TRBJ1-2; d_gene: TRBD1; abundance: .; CDR3nt: TGTGCCAGCAGTGCCCGGACAGGGGGTAGCAAGAGCTATGGCTACACCTTC; CDR3aa: CASSARTGGSKSYGYTF
v_gene: TRBV5-1; j_gene: TRBJ2-7; d_gene: TRBD1; abundance: .; CDR3nt: TGCGCCAGCAGCTTACAGGGGATATTGAGCGAGCAGTACTTC; CDR3aa: CASSLQGILSEQYF
v_gene: TRBV28; j_gene: TRBJ1-4; d_gene: .; abundance: .; CDR3nt: TGTGCCAGCAGCCCCCAGGGTGCTAATGAAAAACTGTTTTTT; CDR3aa: CASSPQGANEKLFF
v_gene: TRBV25-1; j_gene: TRBJ1-5; d_gene: .; abundance: .; CDR3nt: TGTGCCAGCAGGGGGTATAGCAATCAGCCCCAGCATTTT; CDR3aa: CASRGYSNQPQHF